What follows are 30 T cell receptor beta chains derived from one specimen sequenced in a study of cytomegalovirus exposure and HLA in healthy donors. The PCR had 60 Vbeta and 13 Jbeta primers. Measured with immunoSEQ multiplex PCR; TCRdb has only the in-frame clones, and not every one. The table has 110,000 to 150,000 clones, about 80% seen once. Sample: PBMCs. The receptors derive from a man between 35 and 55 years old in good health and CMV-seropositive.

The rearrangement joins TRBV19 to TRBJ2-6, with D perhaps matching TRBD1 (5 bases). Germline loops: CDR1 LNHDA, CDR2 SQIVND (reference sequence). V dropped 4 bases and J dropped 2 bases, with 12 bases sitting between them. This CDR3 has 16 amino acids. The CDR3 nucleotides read TGTGCCAGTAGTACCCCTCCGACAGCTGGGGCCAACGTCCTGACTTTC. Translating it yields CASSTPPTAGANVLTF.

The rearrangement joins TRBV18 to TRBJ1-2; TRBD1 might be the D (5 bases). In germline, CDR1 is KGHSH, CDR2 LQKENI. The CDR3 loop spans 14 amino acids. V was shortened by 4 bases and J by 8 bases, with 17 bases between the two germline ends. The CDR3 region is CASSRATEASGYTF. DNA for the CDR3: TGTGCCAGCTCACGGGCGACAGAAGCGTCGGGCTACACCTTC.

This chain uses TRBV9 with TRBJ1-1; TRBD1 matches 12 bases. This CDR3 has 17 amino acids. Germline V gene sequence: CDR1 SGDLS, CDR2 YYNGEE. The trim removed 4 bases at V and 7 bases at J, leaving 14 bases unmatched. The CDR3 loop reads CASSPGPRDRGRIEAFF. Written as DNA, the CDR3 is TGTGCCAGCAGCCCCGGTCCTAGGGACAGGGGGCGTATTGAAGCTTTCTTT.

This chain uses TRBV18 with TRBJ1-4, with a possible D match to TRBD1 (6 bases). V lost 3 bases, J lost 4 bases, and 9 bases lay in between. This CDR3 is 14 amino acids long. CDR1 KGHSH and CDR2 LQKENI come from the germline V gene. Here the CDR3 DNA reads TGTGCCAGCTCACCGAGGACAGTTAATGAAAAACTGTTTTTT. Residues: CASSPRTVNEKLFF.

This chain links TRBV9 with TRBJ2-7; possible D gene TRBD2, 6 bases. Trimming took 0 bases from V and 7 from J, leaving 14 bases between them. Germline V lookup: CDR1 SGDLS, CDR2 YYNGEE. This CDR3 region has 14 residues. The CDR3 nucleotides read TGTGCCAGCAGCGTAGGCGGGGAATGGTGGGAGCAGTACTTC. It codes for CASSVGGEWWEQYF. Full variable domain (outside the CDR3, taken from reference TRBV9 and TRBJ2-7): DSGVTQTPKHLITATGQRVTLRCSPRSGDLSVYWYQQSLDQGLQFLIQYYNGEERAKGNILERFSAQQFPDLHSELNLSSLELGDSALYFCASSVGGEWWEQYFGPGTRLTVT.

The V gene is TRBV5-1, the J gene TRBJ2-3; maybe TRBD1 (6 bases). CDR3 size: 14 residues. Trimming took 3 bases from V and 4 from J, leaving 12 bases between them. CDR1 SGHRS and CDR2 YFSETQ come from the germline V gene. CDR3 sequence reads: CASSYRESSDTQYF. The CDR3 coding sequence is TGCGCCAGCAGCTACAGGGAGAGTTCAGATACGCAGTATTTT. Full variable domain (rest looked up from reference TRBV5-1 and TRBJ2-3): KAGVTQTPRYLIKTRGQQVTLSCSPISGHRSVSWYQQTPGQGLQFLFEYFSETQRNKGNFPGRFSGRQFSNSRSEMNVSTLELGDSALYLCASSYRESSDTQYFGPGTRLTVL.

Written as DNA, the CDR3 is TGTGCCAGCAGCCCTGACAGCTATGGCTACACCTTC. Encoded protein: CASSPDSYGYTF. This sequence joins TRBV6-6 and TRBJ1-2; a weak D match, TRBD1 (5 bases). V was cut by 6 bases and J by 4 bases, with 9 bases left in between. The CDR3 contains 12 residues. Germline V gives CDR1 MNHNY, CDR2 SVGAGI (reference sequence).

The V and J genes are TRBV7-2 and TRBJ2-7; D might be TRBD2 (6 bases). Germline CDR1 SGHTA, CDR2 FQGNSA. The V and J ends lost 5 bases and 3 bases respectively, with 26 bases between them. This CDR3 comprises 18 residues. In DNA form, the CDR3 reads TGTGCCAGCAGCCCCCGAGCTTGGGGGGATTGGTCATTCTACGAGCAGTACTTC. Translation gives CASSPRAWGDWSFYEQYF.

Here the CDR3 reads CAWSGSRAFF. The CDR3 nucleotides are TGTGCCTGGAGTGGTTCTCGGGCTTTCTTT. This sequence joins TRBV30 and TRBJ1-1; unclear D gene. This CDR3 is 10 amino acids long. V lost 1 base and J 11 bases, leaving 8 bases between the germline ends. From germline, CDR1 is GTSNPN and CDR2 SVGIG (reference sequence).

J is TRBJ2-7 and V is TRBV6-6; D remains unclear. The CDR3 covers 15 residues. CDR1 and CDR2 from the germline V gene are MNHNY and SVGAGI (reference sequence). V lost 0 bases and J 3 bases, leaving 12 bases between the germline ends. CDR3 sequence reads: CASSYSNSNGYEQYF. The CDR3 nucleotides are TGTGCCAGCAGTTACTCGAACTCGAATGGCTACGAGCAGTACTTC.

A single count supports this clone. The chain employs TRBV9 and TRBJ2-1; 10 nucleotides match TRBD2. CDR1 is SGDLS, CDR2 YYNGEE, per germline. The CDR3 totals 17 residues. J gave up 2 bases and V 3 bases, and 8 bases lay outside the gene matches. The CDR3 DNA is TGTGCCAGCAGCGAGGGTAGCGGGAGGACTACCTACAATGAGCAGTTCTTC. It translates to CASSEGSGRTTYNEQFF.

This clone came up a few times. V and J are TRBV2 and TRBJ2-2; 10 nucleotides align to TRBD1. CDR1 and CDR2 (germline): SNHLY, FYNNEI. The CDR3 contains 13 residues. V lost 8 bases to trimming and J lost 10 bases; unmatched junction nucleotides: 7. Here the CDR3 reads CASGDRGRAELFF. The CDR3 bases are TGTGCCAGCGGGGACAGGGGAAGAGCGGAGCTGTTTTTT.

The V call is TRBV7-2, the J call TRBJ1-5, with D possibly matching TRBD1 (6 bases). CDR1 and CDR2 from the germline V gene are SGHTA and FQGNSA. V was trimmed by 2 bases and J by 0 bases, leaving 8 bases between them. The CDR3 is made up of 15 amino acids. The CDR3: CASSLIRGSNQPQHF. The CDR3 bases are TGTGCCAGCAGCTTAATCAGGGGTAGCAATCAGCCCCAGCATTTT.

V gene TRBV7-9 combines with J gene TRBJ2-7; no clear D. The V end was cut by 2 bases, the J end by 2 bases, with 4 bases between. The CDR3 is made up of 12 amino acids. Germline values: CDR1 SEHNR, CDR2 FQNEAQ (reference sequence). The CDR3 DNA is TGTGCCAGCAGCTTAAGCCCCTACGAGCAGTACTTC. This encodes CASSLSPYEQYF. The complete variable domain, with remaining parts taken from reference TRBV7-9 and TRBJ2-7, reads DTGVSQNPRHKITKRGQNVTFRCDPISEHNRLYWYRQTLGQGPEFLTYFQNEAQLEKSRLLSDRFSAERPKGSFSTLEIQRTEQGDSAMYLCASSLSPYEQYFGPGTRLTVT.

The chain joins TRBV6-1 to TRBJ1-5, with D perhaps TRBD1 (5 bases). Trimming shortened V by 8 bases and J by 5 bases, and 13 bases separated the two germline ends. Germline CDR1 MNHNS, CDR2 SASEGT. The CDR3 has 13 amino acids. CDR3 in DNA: TGTGCCAGCTCAGAGCAGGGTTATCAGCCCCAGCATTTT. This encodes CASSEQGYQPQHF.

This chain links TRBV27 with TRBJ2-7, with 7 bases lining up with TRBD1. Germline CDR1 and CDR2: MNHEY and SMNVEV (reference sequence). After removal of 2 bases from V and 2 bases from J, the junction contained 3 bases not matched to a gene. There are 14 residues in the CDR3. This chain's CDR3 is CASSLPGQTYEQYF. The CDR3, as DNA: TGTGCCAGCAGTTTACCGGGACAGACCTACGAGCAGTACTTC.

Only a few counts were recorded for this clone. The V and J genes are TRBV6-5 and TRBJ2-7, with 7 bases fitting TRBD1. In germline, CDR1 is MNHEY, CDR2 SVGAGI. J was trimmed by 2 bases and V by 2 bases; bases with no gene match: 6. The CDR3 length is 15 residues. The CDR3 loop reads CASSYTYRGPYEQYF. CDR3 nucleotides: TGTGCCAGCAGTTACACTTACAGGGGACCCTACGAGCAGTACTTC.

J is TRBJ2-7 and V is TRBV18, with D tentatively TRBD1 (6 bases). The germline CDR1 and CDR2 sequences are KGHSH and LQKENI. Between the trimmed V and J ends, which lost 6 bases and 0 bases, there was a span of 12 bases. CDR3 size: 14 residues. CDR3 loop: CASSLDRNSYEQYF. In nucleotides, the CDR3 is TGTGCCAGCTCCCTCGACAGGAACTCCTACGAGCAGTACTTC.

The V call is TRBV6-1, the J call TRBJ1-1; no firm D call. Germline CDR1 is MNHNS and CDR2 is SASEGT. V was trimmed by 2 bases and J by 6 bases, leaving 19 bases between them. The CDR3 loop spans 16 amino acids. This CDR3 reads CASSEKAQEAGAEAFF. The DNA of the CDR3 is TGTGCCAGCAGTGAAAAGGCCCAGGAGGCCGGGGCTGAAGCTTTCTTT.

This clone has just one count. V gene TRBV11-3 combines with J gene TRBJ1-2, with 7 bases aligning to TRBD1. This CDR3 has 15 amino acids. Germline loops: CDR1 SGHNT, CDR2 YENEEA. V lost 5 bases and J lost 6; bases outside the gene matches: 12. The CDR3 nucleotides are TGTGCCAGCAGCCTAAGCCAGACAGGGCATCATGGCTACACCTTC. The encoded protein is CASSLSQTGHHGYTF.

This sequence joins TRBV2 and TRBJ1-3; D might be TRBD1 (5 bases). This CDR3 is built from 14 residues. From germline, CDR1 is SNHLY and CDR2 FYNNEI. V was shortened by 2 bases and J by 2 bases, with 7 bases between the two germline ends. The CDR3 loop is CASSEQGTGNTIYF. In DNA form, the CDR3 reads TGTGCCAGCAGTGAACAGGGAACTGGAAACACCATATATTTT. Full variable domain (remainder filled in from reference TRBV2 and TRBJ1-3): EPEVTQTPSHQVTQMGQEVILRCVPISNHLYFYWYRQILGQKVEFLVSFYNNEISEKSEIFDDQFSVERPDGSNFTLKIRSTKLEDSAMYFCASSEQGTGNTIYFGEGSWLTVV.

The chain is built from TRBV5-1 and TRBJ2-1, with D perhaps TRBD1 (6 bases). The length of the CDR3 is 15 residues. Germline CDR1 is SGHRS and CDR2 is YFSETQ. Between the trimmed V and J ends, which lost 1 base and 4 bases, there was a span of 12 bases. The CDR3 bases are TGCGCCAGCAGCTTGAGGTCAGGGGAATACAATGAGCAGTTCTTC. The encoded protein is CASSLRSGEYNEQFF.

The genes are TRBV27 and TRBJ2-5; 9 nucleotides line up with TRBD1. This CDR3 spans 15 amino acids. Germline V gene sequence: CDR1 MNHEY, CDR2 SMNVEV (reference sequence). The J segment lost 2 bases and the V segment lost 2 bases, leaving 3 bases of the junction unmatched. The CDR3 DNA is TGTGCCAGCAGTTTAAGGGACAGGGTGCAAGAGACCCAGTACTTC. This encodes CASSLRDRVQETQYF.

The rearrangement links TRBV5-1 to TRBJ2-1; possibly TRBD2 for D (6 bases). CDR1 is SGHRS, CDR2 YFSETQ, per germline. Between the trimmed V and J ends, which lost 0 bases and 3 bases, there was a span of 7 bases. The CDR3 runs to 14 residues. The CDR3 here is CASSLGGLYNEQFF. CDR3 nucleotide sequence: TGCGCCAGCAGCTTGGGGGGACTCTACAATGAGCAGTTCTTC.

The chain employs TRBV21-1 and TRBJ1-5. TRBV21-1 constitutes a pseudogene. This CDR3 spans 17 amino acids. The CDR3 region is CASSTVRGGSSNQPQHF. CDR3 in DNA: TGTGCCAGCAGCACGGTTCGCGGGGGTAGTAGCAATCAGCCCCAGCATTTT.

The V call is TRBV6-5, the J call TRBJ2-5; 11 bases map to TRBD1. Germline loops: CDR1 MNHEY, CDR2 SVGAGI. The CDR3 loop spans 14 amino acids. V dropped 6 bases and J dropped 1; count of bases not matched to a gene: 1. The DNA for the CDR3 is TGTGCCAGCAGCGGGACAGGGGGCCAAGAGACCCAGTACTTC. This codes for CASSGTGGQETQYF.

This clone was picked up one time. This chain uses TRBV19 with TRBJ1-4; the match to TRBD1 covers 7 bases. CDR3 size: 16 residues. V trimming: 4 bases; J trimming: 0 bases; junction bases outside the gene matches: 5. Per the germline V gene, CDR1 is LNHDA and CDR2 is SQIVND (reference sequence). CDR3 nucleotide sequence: TGTGCCAGTAGTAGGGGACAGCTTGCAACTAATGAAAAACTGTTTTTT. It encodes CASSRGQLATNEKLFF.

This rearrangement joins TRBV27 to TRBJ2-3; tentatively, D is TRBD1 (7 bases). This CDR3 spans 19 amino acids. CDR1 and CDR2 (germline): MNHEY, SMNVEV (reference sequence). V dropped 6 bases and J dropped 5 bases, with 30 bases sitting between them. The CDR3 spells CASSPPGGRTPLALDTQYF. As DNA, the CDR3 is TGTGCCAGCAGCCCCCCAGGGGGGCGCACCCCGCTAGCACTAGATACGCAGTATTTT.

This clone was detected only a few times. The CDR3 DNA sequence: TGTGCCAGCAGCGTCGGGGTAAGCTCCTACAATGAGCAGTTCTTC. Protein: CASSVGVSSYNEQFF. The chain has TRBV9 and TRBJ2-1; perhaps TRBD2 as D (5 bases). Germline values: CDR1 SGDLS, CDR2 YYNGEE. The length of the CDR3 is 15 residues. V dropped 2 bases and J dropped 0 bases, with 9 bases sitting between them. Combining the CDR3 with reference TRBV9 and TRBJ2-1 gives the whole variable domain DSGVTQTPKHLITATGQRVTLRCSPRSGDLSVYWYQQSLDQGLQFLIQYYNGEERAKGNILERFSAQQFPDLHSELNLSSLELGDSALYFCASSVGVSSYNEQFFGPGTRLTVL.

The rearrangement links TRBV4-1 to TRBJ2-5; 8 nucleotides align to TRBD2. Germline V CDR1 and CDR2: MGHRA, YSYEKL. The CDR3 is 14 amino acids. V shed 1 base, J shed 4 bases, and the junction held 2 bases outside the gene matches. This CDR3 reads CASSQVGGVETQYF. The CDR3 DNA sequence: TGCGCCAGCAGCCAAGTCGGGGGGGTAGAGACCCAGTACTTC.